The present TCR beta chain was sequenced within a study of T cell responses to AZD1222 COVID-19 vaccine. Overall study findings and caveats: Repertoires were collected only later (after the peak T cell response had occurred). When two AZD1222 doses had been given, Spike-specific TCR breadth and depth rose. Close to half of all spike-specific TCRs reportedly target regions of the variants that are unmutated.

Sequencing used immunoSEQ multiplex PCR; TCRdb keeps in-frame clones, though not all of them. The data show under 150,000 clones, roughly nine tenths seen once. The analysis combined second doses at about 4 or about 12 weeks. Worth noting for this clone: Antigen unknown.

Germline-derived CDR1 and CDR2 are SGHRS and YFSETQ. The length of the CDR3 is 15 residues. Trimming shortened V by 0 bases and J by 0 bases, and 6 bases separated the two germline ends. The gene calls are TRBV5-1 and TRBJ1-4, with D uncertain. The clonotype was recovered from an adult who received the AZD1222 COVID-19 vaccine. This sample comprised peripheral blood, obtained 28 days after the second AZD1222 dose. The CDR3 DNA reads TGCGCCAGCAGCTTGGGTTACGCAACTAATGAAAAACTGTTTTTT. Translated: CASSLGYATNEKLFF.